Each of the 8 T cell receptor beta chains below was sequenced from the same sample in a study of cytomegalovirus exposure and HLA in healthy donors (dated 2017 in TCRdb). To prepare the library, the immunoSEQ multiplex PCR assay was applied. For the multiplex PCR, a mixture combining 60 forward primers for TCR Vbeta segments and 13 reverse primers for TCR Jbeta segments was used. In TCRdb, the immuneACCESS table is reduced to in-frame sequences with V and J assigned. These tables do not hold every clone; where another copy was compared, an unresolved V gene accounts for under half, and the others remain unexplained. This sample comprises about 160,000 clones, around 80% of them detected only once. The top ten hold over 1.5% of the sample. Sequenced: PBMCs. Receptor source: a woman aged 18-29 years in good health and CMV-seronegative.

The V and J genes are TRBV27 and TRBJ2-5; the D gene is possibly TRBD1 (7 bases). The germline V gene has CDR1 MNHEY and CDR2 SMNVEV (reference sequence). CDR3 length: 17 amino acids. Trimming left V 4 bases short and J 4 bases short, with 22 bases between. CDR3 sequence (DNA): TGTGCCAGCAGTTCCAGGGGGGTAGCCATCCAGCGAGAGACCCAGTACTTC. Protein product: CASSSRGVAIQRETQYF.

This chain joins TRBV9 and TRBJ1-1; TRBD1 might be the D (5 bases). Germline V gene sequence: CDR1 SGDLS, CDR2 YYNGEE. This CDR3 comprises 16 residues. Trimming took 4 bases from V and 0 from J, leaving 16 bases between them. The CDR3 sequence: CASSPIQQVMNTEAFF. The DNA for the CDR3 is TGTGCCAGCAGCCCAATCCAACAGGTGATGAACACTGAAGCTTTCTTT.

The chain combines TRBV18 with TRBJ2-7, with D tentatively TRBD2 (7 bases). This CDR3 has 15 residues. In germline, CDR1 is KGHSH, CDR2 LQKENI. The V and J ends lost 2 bases and 2 bases respectively, with 13 bases between them. CDR3 in amino acids: CASSPMGGRTYEQYF. CDR3 coding DNA: TGTGCCAGCTCACCAATGGGGGGGCGGACCTACGAGCAGTACTTC.

This chain connects TRBV27 to TRBJ2-7, with 9 nucleotides matching TRBD2. The germline V gene has CDR1 MNHEY and CDR2 SMNVEV (reference sequence). The CDR3 has 16 amino acids. V dropped 6 bases and J dropped 3; count of bases not matched to a gene: 12. CDR3 nucleotide sequence: TGTGCCAGCAGCTATCGGAGCGGGGGGATATTCTACGAGCAGTACTTC. Translated: CASSYRSGGIFYEQYF.

The chain links TRBV19 to TRBJ1-2; weak D call: TRBD1 (6 bases). V lost 7 bases and J lost 4, with 19 bases in between. CDR1 and CDR2 (germline): LNHDA, SQIVND (reference sequence). The CDR3 length is 15 residues. For the CDR3, the DNA is TGTGCCAGTATTTCCCTCACCGGGACACCCTATGGCTACACCTTC. It codes for CASISLTGTPYGYTF.

The rearrangement links TRBV21-1 to TRBJ2-3; TRBD2 was called by the table and not checked on the DNA. TRBV21-1 is given as a pseudogene. This CDR3 has 16 amino acids. The chain's CDR3 is CASKGLQGRSTDTQYF. The CDR3 DNA is TGTGCCAGCAAGGGACTTCAAGGGAGGAGCACAGATACGCAGTATTTT.

V is TRBV28 and J is TRBJ1-5; 9 nucleotides match TRBD1. The CDR3 spans 15 residues. With 2 bases clipped from V and 4 bases from J, the junction kept 3 bases outside the gene matches. Per germline, CDR1 MDHEN and CDR2 SYDVKM. The CDR3 region is CASSLGGTGNQPQHF. Written as DNA, the CDR3 is TGTGCCAGCAGTTTAGGCGGGACAGGGAATCAGCCCCAGCATTTT.

With regard to this clone: Germline and junction disagree at one end, which may indicate a read error. V usage is TRBV4-1 and J usage is TRBJ2-6; possible D gene TRBD1, 6 bases. Germline lookup yields CDR1 MGHRA and CDR2 YSYEKL. The CDR3 is made up of 18 amino acids. CDR3 residues: CASSQDARGGTGANGLTF. The CDR3 nucleotides are TGCGCCAGCAGCCAAGATGCGCGAGGGGGAACTGGGGCCAACGGCCTGACTTTC.